Each of the 13 T cell receptor beta chains below was sequenced from the same sample in a study of blood T cell repertoires in COVID-19. Sequencing was performed with immunoSEQ multiplex PCR; in TCRdb, only in-frame clones are kept and a portion is missing. Altogether a few hundred thousand clones are present, approximately 92% being singletons, with the ten largest covering roughly 2.5%. Sequencing input: PBMCs or T cells enriched from blood (not recorded which). These TCRs come from a woman between 18 and 29 years old who had recovered from COVID-19.

V and J are TRBV7-2 and TRBJ2-3; weak D call: TRBD2 (5 bases). CDR3 size: 16 residues. V was cut by 5 bases and J by 6 bases, with 21 bases left in between. Germline lookup yields CDR1 SGHTA and CDR2 FQGNSA. CDR3 in amino acids: CASSPSLQTRPDTQYF. As DNA, the CDR3 is TGTGCCAGCAGCCCATCACTCCAAACTAGGCCCGATACGCAGTATTTT.

The rearrangement links TRBV6-6 to TRBJ1-5, with D possibly matching TRBD1 (5 bases). The V end lost 6 bases, the J end lost 4 bases, and 19 bases lay between the germline ends. The length of the CDR3 is 16 residues. Germline V gene data show CDR1 as MNHNY and CDR2 as SVGAGI (reference sequence). The CDR3 region is CASSLQTALTNQPQHF. The DNA for the CDR3 is TGTGCCAGCAGCTTACAGACAGCCCTAACAAATCAGCCCCAGCATTTT.

V is TRBV4-1 and J is TRBJ2-7, with 8 bases identical to TRBD1. The CDR3 is 17 amino acids. Germline CDR1 is MGHRA and CDR2 is YSYEKL. After removal of 0 bases from V and 2 bases from J, the junction contained 9 bases not matched to a gene. CDR3 protein: CASSQEFTGQATYEQYF. CDR3 sequence (DNA): TGCGCCAGCAGCCAAGAGTTTACGGGACAGGCTACCTACGAGCAGTACTTC.

The chain combines TRBV6-1 with TRBJ1-5, with D possibly being TRBD1 (5 bases). Deletions cut 1 base from V and 7 bases from J, with 8 bases between. In germline, CDR1 is MNHNS, CDR2 SASEGT. The CDR3 is 13 residues long. The CDR3 loop is CASSEGGDQPQHF. In DNA, the CDR3 is TGTGCCAGCAGTGAAGGGGGGGACCAGCCCCAGCATTTT.

The V and J genes are TRBV7-9 and TRBJ2-5; 13 bases map to TRBD2. The length of the CDR3 is 16 residues. Germline assignment: CDR1 SEHNR and CDR2 FQNEAQ (reference sequence). V trimming: 3 bases; J trimming: 5 bases; junction bases outside the gene matches: 6. The CDR3 DNA reads as TGTGCCAGCAGCTTCGGGACTAGCGGGGATTCGGAGACCCAGTACTTC. It codes for CASSFGTSGDSETQYF.

The chain has TRBV6-5 and TRBJ2-2; 7 nucleotides agree with TRBD2. J gave up 2 bases and V 4 bases, and 4 bases lay outside the gene matches. Germline lookup yields CDR1 MNHEY and CDR2 SVGAGI. This CDR3 is built from 15 residues. This chain's CDR3 is CASSFGGGNTGELFF. The CDR3 DNA sequence: TGTGCCAGCAGTTTTGGCGGGGGAAACACCGGGGAGCTGTTTTTT.

The chain employs TRBV5-1 and TRBJ1-3; 8 bases are shared with TRBD1. CDR3 length: 14 amino acids. The V gene's germline CDR1 is SGHRS and CDR2 YFSETQ. With 3 bases clipped from V and 4 bases from J, the junction kept 3 bases outside the gene matches. CDR3: CASSSGGDGNTIYF. The DNA of the CDR3 is TGCGCCAGCAGCTCAGGGGGCGACGGAAACACCATATATTTT.

The CDR3 here is CASSSRKDRIGYTF. CDR3 sequence (DNA): TGTGCCAGCAGCTCTCGTAAGGACAGAATTGGCTACACCTTC. The chain links TRBV11-1 to TRBJ1-2; a possible D gene is TRBD1 (6 bases). V lost 4 bases to trimming and J lost 7 bases, with 16 bases between them. The CDR3 contains 14 residues. From germline, CDR1 is SGHAT and CDR2 FQDESV (reference sequence).

The rearrangement uses TRBV5-1 and TRBJ2-7, with a tentative D call TRBD1 (6 bases). The germline V and J ends were trimmed by 5 bases and 2 bases, with 14 bases remaining between them. Germline V gene data show CDR1 as SGHRS and CDR2 as YFSETQ. The CDR3 length is 14 residues. The CDR3 sequence is CASSLTGLTYEQYF. DNA for the CDR3: TGCGCCAGCAGTTTGACAGGCCTCACCTACGAGCAGTACTTC.

V and J are TRBV7-9 and TRBJ2-5; 10 nucleotides agree with TRBD1. The CDR3 length is 17 residues. V lost 5 bases and J lost 4; bases outside the gene matches: 13. Germline V gives CDR1 SEHNR, CDR2 FQNEAQ (reference sequence). CDR3 loop: CASSLTGGWVIRETQYF. In DNA form, the CDR3 reads TGTGCCAGCAGCCTGACAGGGGGCTGGGTAATTCGAGAGACCCAGTACTTC.

The chain employs TRBV2 and TRBJ2-7, with 7 bases lining up with TRBD1. This CDR3 is 13 amino acids long. V shed 4 bases, J shed 6 bases, and the junction held 6 bases outside the gene matches. CDR1 and CDR2 from the germline V gene are SNHLY and FYNNEI. CDR3 residues: CASSAEGAGEQYF. DNA for the CDR3: TGTGCCAGCAGTGCTGAGGGGGCGGGCGAGCAGTACTTC. Full variable domain (rest looked up from reference TRBV2 and TRBJ2-7): EPEVTQTPSHQVTQMGQEVILRCVPISNHLYFYWYRQILGQKVEFLVSFYNNEISEKSEIFDDQFSVERPDGSNFTLKIRSTKLEDSAMYFCASSAEGAGEQYFGPGTRLTVT.

This chain uses TRBV10-2 with TRBJ2-5; D is undetermined. This CDR3 is built from 13 residues. V gave up 3 bases and J gave up 4 bases, with 9 bases separating them. Per germline, CDR1 WSHSY and CDR2 SAAADI. The CDR3 DNA follows: TGCGCCAGCAGTGATTCTTTGTCAGAGACCCAGTACTTC. Translating it yields CASSDSLSETQYF.

The V call is TRBV7-9, the J call TRBJ1-1; D is uncertain. The germline CDR1 and CDR2 sequences are SEHNR and FQNEAQ (reference sequence). CDR3 size: 11 residues. Between the trimmed V and J ends, which lost 6 bases and 10 bases, there was a span of 12 bases. The CDR3 DNA is TGTGCCAGCAGGTCAAGCGGAGGAGCTTTCTTT. It specifies CASRSSGGAFF.